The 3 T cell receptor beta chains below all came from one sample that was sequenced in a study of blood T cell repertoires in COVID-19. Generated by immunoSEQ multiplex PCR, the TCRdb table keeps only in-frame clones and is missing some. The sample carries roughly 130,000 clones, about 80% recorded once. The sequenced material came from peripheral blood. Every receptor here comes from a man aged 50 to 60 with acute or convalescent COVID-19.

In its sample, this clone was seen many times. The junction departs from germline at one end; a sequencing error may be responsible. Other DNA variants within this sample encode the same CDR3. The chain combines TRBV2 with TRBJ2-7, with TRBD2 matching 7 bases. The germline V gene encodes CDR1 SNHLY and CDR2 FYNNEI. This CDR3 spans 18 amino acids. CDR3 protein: CASREVKGGGGVDYEQYF. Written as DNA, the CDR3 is TGTGCCAGCAGAGAAGTGAAGGGTGGTGGGGGGGTCGACTACGAGCAGTACTTC.

The CDR3 region is CASNRLAGGEQYV. The CDR3 nucleotides read TGTGCCAGCAATCGACTAGCGGGGGGGGAGCAGTACGTC. V gene TRBV2 combines with J gene TRBJ2-7; TRBD2 matches 14 bases. The CDR3 has 13 amino acids. Germline loops: CDR1 SNHLY, CDR2 FYNNEI. Trimming removed 7 bases from V and 7 bases from J; junction bases left unmatched: 3.

The CDR3 region is CASSQGGTGPSTIYF. The CDR3 DNA reads as TGTGCCAGCAGCCAAGGAGGGACAGGCCCATCCACCATATATTTT. This rearrangement joins TRBV14 to TRBJ1-3; 8 nucleotides match TRBD1. Looked up from germline, CDR1 is SGHDN and CDR2 is FVKESK. Trimming cost V 1 base and J 9 bases; bases outside gene matches: 8. CDR3 length: 15 residues.